The 23 T cell receptor beta chains listed next were all sequenced from one sample in a study of OX40 agonist ivuxolimab in advanced cancers. Method: immunoSEQ multiplex PCR; TCRdb's copy keeps in-frame clones and lacks some. The table shows tens of thousands of clones, with approximately 90% occurring only once. Source: CD4+ or CD8+ T cells sorted from blood, taken in a trial of the OX40 agonist ivuxolimab. These receptors were collected from an adult with an advanced solid tumor such as melanoma, head and neck, liver or kidney cancer.

The rearrangement uses TRBV2 and TRBJ2-1; 11 bases align to TRBD2. The CDR3 length is 15 residues. Germline assignment: CDR1 SNHLY and CDR2 FYNNEI. J was trimmed by 4 bases and V by 6 bases; bases with no gene match: 5. The CDR3 loop reads CASRETSGIYNEQFF. Here the CDR3 DNA reads TGTGCCAGCAGGGAGACTAGCGGGATATACAATGAGCAGTTCTTC.

V gene TRBV28 combines with J gene TRBJ1-1; D unresolved. The CDR3 is 14 amino acids. Germline V gives CDR1 MDHEN, CDR2 SYDVKM. V lost 2 bases and J 7 bases, leaving 14 bases between the germline ends. The CDR3 region is CASSLGASYYEAFF. The CDR3 nucleotides are TGTGCCAGCAGTTTAGGAGCATCCTACTATGAAGCTTTCTTT.

CDR3: CASSYSLAGGQGEQFF. CDR3 in DNA: TGTGCCAGCAGTTACTCGCTAGCGGGAGGCCAGGGTGAGCAGTTCTTC. J is TRBJ2-1 and V is TRBV6-6, with TRBD2 matching over 11 bases. The ends lost 0 bases at V and 9 bases at J; junction bases unmatched: 7. CDR1 and CDR2 from the germline V gene are MNHNY and SVGAGI (reference sequence). CDR3 length equals 16 residues.

This clone was seen a single time. This rearrangement joins TRBV30 to TRBJ1-1; the D is unclear. The germline V gene encodes CDR1 GTSNPN and CDR2 SVGIG (reference sequence). The V end lost 3 bases, the J end lost 6 bases, and 20 bases lay between the germline ends. The CDR3 has 15 residues. The CDR3 DNA is TGTGCCTGGAGCCCCGACCCCCCCGGGTCCGCTGAAGCTTTCTTT. It codes for CAWSPDPPGSAEAFF.

The chain carries TRBV15 and TRBJ1-2; TRBD1 agrees at 7 bases. The V segment lost 3 bases and the J segment 8 bases; nucleotides outside the gene matches: 6. Germline V gene data show CDR1 as LNHNV and CDR2 as YYDKDF (reference sequence). The CDR3 loop spans 13 amino acids. The CDR3 sequence is CATSSTTGEGYTF. CDR3 DNA sequence: TGTGCCACCAGCAGCACTACAGGGGAGGGCTACACCTTC. The full variable domain, in which reference TRBV15 and TRBJ1-2 provide the parts outside the CDR3, is DAMVIQNPRYQVTQFGKPVTLSCSQTLNHNVMYWYQQKSSQAPKLLFHYYDKDFNNEADTPDNFQSRRPNTSFCFLDIRSPGLGDTAMYLCATSSTTGEGYTFGSGTRLTVV.

V and J are TRBV11-1 and TRBJ2-3, with TRBD1 matching over 7 bases. Trimming cost V 4 bases and J 1 base; bases outside gene matches: 8. Germline loops: CDR1 SGHAT, CDR2 FQDESV (reference sequence). This CDR3 contains 16 residues. The CDR3 region is CASSSRPQGGTDTQYF. The CDR3 bases are TGTGCCAGCAGCTCCAGACCGCAGGGGGGCACAGATACGCAGTATTTT.

This chain connects TRBV28 to TRBJ2-7, with a tentative D call TRBD1 (5 bases). The CDR3 is made up of 13 amino acids. Germline V gene lookup returns CDR1 MDHEN and CDR2 SYDVKM. V lost 10 bases and J 4 bases, leaving 17 bases between the germline ends. The DNA of the CDR3 is TGTGCCACGAATCCCGACAGATCTTACGAGCAGTACTTC. Amino acid sequence: CATNPDRSYEQYF.

V is TRBV11-3 and J is TRBJ2-2, with D uncertain. Per germline, CDR1 SGHNT and CDR2 YENEEA. The CDR3 totals 18 residues. The V end lost 0 bases, the J end lost 3 bases, and 17 bases lay between the germline ends. The DNA of the CDR3 is TGTGCCAGCAGCTTAGATCAGGCGCGGTCCGCCTACACCGGGGAGCTGTTTTTT. This translates into CASSLDQARSAYTGELFF.

The chain combines TRBV2 with TRBJ2-3, with D uncertain. V gave up 4 bases and J gave up 1 base, with 12 bases separating them. This CDR3 contains 15 residues. Germline V CDR1 and CDR2: SNHLY, FYNNEI. CDR3: CASSGWLVGTDTQYF. CDR3 in DNA: TGTGCCAGCAGTGGTTGGCTAGTGGGCACAGATACGCAGTATTTT.

The chain links TRBV29-1 to TRBJ1-2; D is undetermined. Trimming cost V 0 bases and J 5 bases, with 4 bases left between them. Germline V lookup: CDR1 SQVTM, CDR2 ANQGSEA. CDR3 length: 11 amino acids. The CDR3 region is CSVEDLYGYTF. The CDR3 region has the DNA TGCAGCGTTGAAGATCTTTATGGCTACACCTTC.

V usage is TRBV7-8 and J usage is TRBJ2-7; TRBD2 is a possible D gene (6 bases). V lost 4 bases to trimming and J lost 3 bases, with 16 bases between them. This CDR3 spans 15 amino acids. Per germline, CDR1 SGHVS and CDR2 FQNEAQ. CDR3 region: CASSSVGGLFYEQYF. DNA for the CDR3: TGTGCCAGCAGCTCCGTGGGGGGACTTTTCTACGAGCAGTACTTC. Full variable domain (remainder filled in from reference TRBV7-8 and TRBJ2-7): GAGVSQSPRYKVAKRGQDVALRCDPISGHVSLFWYQQALGQGPEFLTYFQNEAQLDKSGLPSDRFFAERPEGSVSTLKIQRTQQEDSAVYLCASSSVGGLFYEQYFGPGTRLTVT.

A remark on this clone: The junction shows a germline mismatch at one end, possibly a read error. The V and J genes are TRBV7-7 and TRBJ2-7; TRBD1 agrees at 8 bases. The germline gives CDR1 SSHAT, CDR2 FNYEAQ (reference sequence). The CDR3 spans 16 residues. The CDR3 region is CASSYRQGTGCYEQYF. The CDR3 DNA sequence: TGTGCTAGCAGCTACAGGCAGGGGACAGGTTGCTACGAGCAGTACTTC.

The chain joins TRBV11-3 to TRBJ2-5; D tentatively fits TRBD1 or TRBD2 (5 bases each). Germline V CDR1 and CDR2: SGHNT, YENEEA. V was clipped by 4 bases and J by 5 bases, with 14 bases between them. The CDR3 contains 14 residues. The CDR3 DNA reads as TGTGCCAGCAGCTCCCCGGGGCGAGGGGAGACCCAGTACTTC. Amino acids: CASSSPGRGETQYF.

The chain carries TRBV18 and TRBJ2-1; 11 positions match TRBD2. Trimming cost V 3 bases and J 6 bases; bases outside gene matches: 4. The CDR3 loop spans 15 amino acids. The V gene's germline CDR1 is KGHSH and CDR2 LQKENI. CDR3 sequence reads: CASSPLTSGSNEQFF. In DNA form, the CDR3 reads TGTGCCAGCTCACCTTTAACTAGCGGGAGCAATGAGCAGTTCTTC. The full variable domain, rest sourced from reference TRBV18 and TRBJ2-1, is NAGVMQNPRHLVRRRGQEARLRCSPMKGHSHVYWYRQLPEEGLKFMVYLQKENIIDESGMPKERFSAEFPKEGPSILRIQQVVRGDSAAYFCASSPLTSGSNEQFFGPGTRLTVL.

The V call is TRBV2, the J call TRBJ1-2, with D possibly being TRBD1 (6 bases). The V and J ends lost 3 bases and 7 bases respectively, with 18 bases between them. The length of the CDR3 is 15 residues. Germline CDR1 and CDR2: SNHLY and FYNNEI. The CDR3 nucleotides are TGTGCCAGCAGTGAGGAGTCGGGGGCTCTCTTTGGCTACACCTTC. Residues: CASSEESGALFGYTF.

This clone was counted a few times. This specimen includes other DNA sequences encoding the same CDR3. The rearrangement joins TRBV9 to TRBJ2-3; 9 bases map to TRBD1. The V gene's germline CDR1 is SGDLS and CDR2 YYNGEE. V shed 3 bases and J 1 base; nucleotides not matched to a gene: 3. This CDR3 comprises 15 residues. The CDR3 DNA reads TGTGCCAGCAGCGCCCGACAGGGGGGCACAGATACGCAGTATTTT. This sequence encodes CASSARQGGTDTQYF. Looking up the rest from reference TRBV9 and TRBJ2-3 gives the full variable domain: DSGVTQTPKHLITATGQRVTLRCSPRSGDLSVYWYQQSLDQGLQFLIQYYNGEERAKGNILERFSAQQFPDLHSELNLSSLELGDSALYFCASSARQGGTDTQYFGPGTRLTVL.

The J gene is TRBJ1-2, the V gene TRBV11-2, with a weak D call TRBD1 (5 bases). Trimming left V 5 bases short and J 7 bases short, with 14 bases between. Germline V lookup: CDR1 SGHAT, CDR2 FQNNGV. The CDR3 length is 13 residues. For the CDR3, the DNA is TGTGCCAGCAGCGATACAGGTCTGGGTGGCTACACCTTC. This sequence encodes CASSDTGLGGYTF.

This clone was detected once. V and J are TRBV7-8 and TRBJ2-7, with 9 bases aligning to TRBD2. Losses at the gene ends were 5 bases for V and 6 bases for J; bases not matched to a gene: 8. Germline V lookup: CDR1 SGHVS, CDR2 FQNEAQ. The CDR3 runs to 14 residues. The CDR3 reads CASSPLAGVGEQYF. CDR3 bases: TGTGCCAGCAGCCCATTAGCGGGAGTGGGCGAGCAGTACTTC. Together with reference TRBV7-8 and TRBJ2-7, the CDR3 gives the full variable domain: GAGVSQSPRYKVAKRGQDVALRCDPISGHVSLFWYQQALGQGPEFLTYFQNEAQLDKSGLPSDRFFAERPEGSVSTLKIQRTQQEDSAVYLCASSPLAGVGEQYFGPGTRLTVT.

The gene calls are TRBV10-3 and TRBJ2-1; no clear D gene. V was clipped by 11 bases and J by 2 bases, with 22 bases between them. The CDR3 is 16 amino acids. CDR1 ENHRY and CDR2 SYGVKD come from the germline V gene. The CDR3 DNA is TGTGCCCCCTCCCACATGAAGCCGCCGGCCTACAATGAGCAGTTCTTC. Residues: CAPSHMKPPAYNEQFF.

In nucleotides, the CDR3 is TGCAGCGTTGAGACAGGGGGGGAGACCCAGTACTTC. Translation gives CSVETGGETQYF. The chain is built from TRBV29-1 and TRBJ2-5; TRBD1 agrees at 9 bases. The CDR3 contains 12 residues. V shed 3 bases, J shed 5 bases, and the junction held 1 base outside the gene matches. In germline, CDR1 is SQVTM, CDR2 ANQGSEA.

The rearrangement uses TRBV19 and TRBJ1-5; D is perhaps TRBD1 (6 bases). The V end lost 7 bases, the J end lost 4 bases, and 11 bases lay between the germline ends. Looked up from germline, CDR1 is LNHDA and CDR2 is SQIVND (reference sequence). This CDR3 has 13 amino acids. The CDR3: CASTGDVNQPQHF. The CDR3, as DNA: TGTGCCAGTACAGGGGACGTAAATCAGCCCCAGCATTTT.

The chain employs TRBV28 and TRBJ2-7, with 7 bases fitting TRBD2. Looked up from germline, CDR1 is MDHEN and CDR2 is SYDVKM. The junction had 7 bases not matched to a gene; V was cut back by 2 bases and J by 6 bases. The CDR3 is 14 residues long. In DNA form, the CDR3 reads TGTGCCAGCAGTTTACTGCGGGAGAAAGTCGAGCAGTACTTC. It yields the protein CASSLLREKVEQYF.

The chain employs TRBV27 and TRBJ2-7; 7 bases fit TRBD2. The junction had 9 bases not matched to a gene; V was cut back by 5 bases and J by 2 bases. Per germline, CDR1 MNHEY and CDR2 SMNVEV (reference sequence). CDR3 length equals 15 residues. The CDR3 region has the DNA TGTGCCAGCAGTACTATAGCGGGCCCGACCTACGAGCAGTACTTC. Its protein is CASSTIAGPTYEQYF.